This TCR beta chain was captured by sequencing in a study of T cells in Graves' hyperthyroidism and ophthalmopathy. Across the study: At initial diagnosis, before any treatment had begun, peripheral blood was obtained.

Diagnosing involved the use of clinical symptoms, serum thyroxine and TRAb, thyroid ultrasound and orbital computed tomography. The blood was taken when hyperthyroidism was first diagnosed, before any ophthalmopathy symptoms showed up. This sample holds PBMCs from approximately 9 ml fresh peripheral blood. This clonotype was seen only a few times. Amplified regions were TCR beta CDR3 sequences from RNA transcripts. RT-PCR in the first round (using the HTBI primer set) targeted the TCR CDR3. TCRdb reanalysed the multiplex PCR reads using MiXCR and keeps one entry per CDR3 protein. The repertoire includes approximately 720,000 distinct CDR3 sequences, under 20% of them detected once, and 15% to 20% sits in the top ten. This CDR3 is built from 16 residues. The junction had 12 bases not matched to a gene; V was cut back by 4 bases and J by 3 bases. Looked up from germline, CDR1 is SQVTM and CDR2 is ANQGSEA.

The chain recombines TRBV29-1 with TRBJ1-3, with TRBD1 matching 7 bases. This receptor was taken from a woman aged 45-59 years with Graves' hyperthyroidism that later progressed to Graves' ophthalmopathy. The sample was blood. The CDR3 region is CSVAGPTGPDGNTIYF. CDR3 bases: TGCAGCGTTGCGGGGCCGACAGGGCCGGATGGAAACACCATATATTTT.